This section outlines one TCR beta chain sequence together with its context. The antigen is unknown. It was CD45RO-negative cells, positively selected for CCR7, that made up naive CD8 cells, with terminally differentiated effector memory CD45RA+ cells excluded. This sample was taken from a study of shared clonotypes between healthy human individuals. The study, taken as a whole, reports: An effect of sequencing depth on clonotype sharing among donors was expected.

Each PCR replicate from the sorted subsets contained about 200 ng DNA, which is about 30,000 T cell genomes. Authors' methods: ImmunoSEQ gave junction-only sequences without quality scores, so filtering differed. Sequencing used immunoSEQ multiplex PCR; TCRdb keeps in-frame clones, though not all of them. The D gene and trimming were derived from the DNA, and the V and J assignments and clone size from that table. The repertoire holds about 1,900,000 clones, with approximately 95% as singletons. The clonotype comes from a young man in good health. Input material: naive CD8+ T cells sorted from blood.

DNA of the CDR3: TGTGCCAGCAGCGCCGACACGGATTTCAACTATGGCTACACCTTC. The encoded protein is CASSADTDFNYGYTF. This chain joins TRBV5-4 and TRBJ1-2; D unclear. CDR3 length: 15 amino acids. Trimming shortened V by 4 bases and J by 2 bases, and 15 bases separated the two germline ends. Per germline, CDR1 SGHNT and CDR2 YYREEE (reference sequence).